The following is a TCR beta chain sequence with its context. Its antigen remains unknown. Trimming took 4 bases from V and 10 from J, leaving 17 bases between them. From germline, CDR1 is KGHSH and CDR2 LQKENI. This CDR3 has 14 residues. Data came from immunoSEQ multiplex PCR; TCRdb stores just in-frame clones and leaves some out. The sample carries under 200,000 clones, 70% to 85% recorded once. The source of the sample is a study of cytotoxic CD8 clonotypes in ibrutinib-treated CLL. Looking at the study overall: Samples averaged roughly 260,000 productive templates and some 96,000 productive rearrangements. Study-level points and caveats: Under therapy, public clonotypes either contracted or stayed stable, and they were uncommon. Lymph node repertoires were not studied, and sampling times were unmatched.

Cryopreserved PBMCs were the source of roughly 2 micrograms of genomic DNA, which went to TCR beta libraries. The specimen comprised PBMCs, sampled after 24 months of ibrutinib treatment. This sequence was found in a human donor with chronic lymphocytic leukemia. The V gene is TRBV18, the J gene TRBJ2-1, with unresolved D. CDR3 loop: CASSLAGSPGEQFF. The CDR3 DNA sequence: TGTGCCAGCTCACTAGCCGGGTCTCCCGGGGAGCAGTTCTTC.